This T cell receptor (beta chain) comes out of a study of T cells in localized non-small cell lung cancer. With 4 bases removed from V and 8 bases from J, the gap between germline ends came to 12 bases. CDR1 and CDR2 (germline): KGHSH, LQKENI. The CDR3 contains 13 residues. Profiling relied on immunoSEQ multiplex PCR, and the TCRdb table lists in-frame clones only, not all of them. The table has about 52,000 clones, around 86% seen once. The sequenced sample was PBMCs, obtained before any cancer treatment. The genes are TRBV18 and TRBJ1-3; possibly TRBD1 for D (6 bases). The origin of this receptor is a female donor with stage II lung adenocarcinoma. The CDR3 region is CASSRQAGDTIYF. In nucleotides, the CDR3 is TGTGCCAGCTCACGACAGGCGGGGGACACCATATATTTT.